Shown below are 18 T cell receptor beta chains from a single sample sequenced in a study of beta chain features in type 1 diabetes. Study results and limitations: All four CD4+ subsets from Type 1 diabetes patients carried moderately but significantly shorter TCRB CDR3s.

The authors reverse transcribed all of the isolated RNA, so sequencing captured expressed TCRB transcripts. TCRdb's copy holds only in-frame clones and misses some; the assay was immunoSEQ multiplex PCR. This table has nearly 700,000 clones, under 15% appearing once. Their specific antigens are unknown. Sequences were obtained from naive CD4+ T cells from blood. Receptors were obtained from a man younger than 35 with type 1 diabetes.

Only a few counts were recorded for this clone. The CDR3 region has the DNA TGTGCCAGCTCACCATTTGACGCTATCAATCAGCCCCAGCATTTT. Encoded protein: CASSPFDAINQPQHF. The chain is built from TRBV18 and TRBJ1-5; D is unclear. V was cut by 2 bases and J by 3 bases, with 11 bases left in between. This CDR3 is 15 amino acids long. Germline V gene data show CDR1 as KGHSH and CDR2 as LQKENI.

This clone has just a few counts. The identical CDR3 is also encoded by other nucleotide sequences in the sample. The rearrangement joins TRBV30 to TRBJ2-5, with 7 bases matching TRBD2. The CDR3 consists of 15 residues. Trimming cost V 0 bases and J 2 bases; bases outside gene matches: 6. The germline V gene has CDR1 GTSNPN and CDR2 SVGIG (reference sequence). The CDR3 loop is CAWSVGAGDQETQYF. CDR3 sequence (DNA): TGTGCCTGGAGTGTAGGGGCGGGGGATCAAGAGACCCAGTACTTC. Drawing the rest from reference TRBV30 and TRBJ2-5, the complete variable domain is SQTIHQWPATLVQPVGSPLSLECTVEGTSNPNLYWYRQAAGRGLQLLFYSVGIGQISSEVPQNLSASRPQDRQFILSSKKLLLSDSGFYLCAWSVGAGDQETQYFGPGTRLLVL.

The chain has TRBV28 and TRBJ1-1, with 7 bases lining up with TRBD1. CDR1 and CDR2 from the germline V gene are MDHEN and SYDVKM. V lost 7 bases, J lost 5 bases, and 4 bases stayed unmatched. This CDR3 comprises 12 residues. CDR3 nucleotide sequence: TGTGCCAGCACCCAGGGGGATACTGAAGCTTTCTTT. Residues: CASTQGDTEAFF.

The chain joins TRBV29-1 to TRBJ2-5; 12 bases agree with TRBD2. V gave up 4 bases and J gave up 5 bases; unmatched junction bases: 8. The germline V gene has CDR1 SQVTM and CDR2 ANQGSEA. The CDR3 has 15 residues. The chain's CDR3 is CSVGLGLAGSETQYF. CDR3 DNA: TGCAGCGTTGGCCTAGGACTAGCGGGGTCGGAGACCCAGTACTTC.

With respect to this clone: This sample includes further DNA sequences coding for the same CDR3. The genes are TRBV30 and TRBJ1-1; D unclear. The germline CDR1 and CDR2 sequences are GTSNPN and SVGIG (reference sequence). This CDR3 comprises 11 residues. The ends were cut back, 2 bases at V and 7 bases at J, with 8 bases in the middle. The CDR3 is CAWSRPVEAFF. CDR3 nucleotide sequence: TGTGCCTGGAGTAGACCGGTTGAAGCTTTCTTT.

This clone has more than one count but fewer than ten. V and J are TRBV5-4 and TRBJ2-3; 13 bases fit TRBD2. Trimming cost V 4 bases and J 1 base; bases outside gene matches: 6. This CDR3 region has 17 residues. Germline V gene sequence: CDR1 SGHNT, CDR2 YYREEE (reference sequence). CDR3 region: CASSLPGLAGGTDTQYF. The CDR3 coding sequence is TGTGCCAGCAGCCTCCCCGGACTAGCGGGGGGCACAGATACGCAGTATTTT.

This clone has only a few counts. V usage is TRBV30 and J usage is TRBJ2-1; TRBD1 agrees at 9 bases. The CDR3 sequence is 13 residues long. The ends lost 7 bases at V and 6 bases at J; junction bases unmatched: 7. Looked up from germline, CDR1 is GTSNPN and CDR2 is SVGIG (reference sequence). CDR3 protein: CASGQGKGNEQFF. DNA for the CDR3: TGTGCCTCGGGACAGGGTAAGGGCAATGAGCAGTTCTTC.

The chain is built from TRBV30 and TRBJ1-4; no clear D gene. The CDR3 has 13 amino acids. V was cut by 1 base and J by 8 bases, with 11 bases left in between. In germline, CDR1 is GTSNPN, CDR2 SVGIG (reference sequence). The DNA of the CDR3 is TGTGCCTGGAGTGATAGGGTGGGCGAAAAACTGTTTTTT. It specifies CAWSDRVGEKLFF.

This clone turned up a few times. The chain is built from TRBV2 and TRBJ2-5; 9 nucleotides agree with TRBD1. Per the germline V gene, CDR1 is SNHLY and CDR2 is FYNNEI. V dropped 7 bases and J dropped 1; count of bases not matched to a gene: 10. The CDR3 runs 16 residues. The CDR3 reads CASIRLPGQGQETQYF. In DNA form, the CDR3 reads TGTGCCAGCATCCGCCTCCCGGGACAGGGCCAAGAGACCCAGTACTTC.

The chain has TRBV5-1 and TRBJ1-2; TRBD1 agrees at 8 bases. In germline, CDR1 is SGHRS, CDR2 YFSETQ. This CDR3 has 16 amino acids. After removal of 4 bases from V and 4 bases from J, the junction contained 12 bases not matched to a gene. The CDR3 sequence: CASSPTTGTGSYGYTF. CDR3 DNA: TGCGCCAGCAGCCCTACAACCGGGACAGGTTCCTATGGCTACACCTTC.

The gene calls are TRBV10-3 and TRBJ2-1; D is uncertain. V gave up 11 bases and J gave up 4 bases, with 15 bases separating them. Germline V CDR1 and CDR2: ENHRY, SYGVKD. CDR3 length equals 13 residues. CDR3 residues: CAVWIARYNEQFF. DNA for the CDR3: TGTGCCGTATGGATAGCCAGGTACAATGAGCAGTTCTTC.

V usage is TRBV19 and J usage is TRBJ1-5; possibly TRBD1 for D (6 bases). V lost 5 bases and J 0 bases, leaving 23 bases between the germline ends. This CDR3 is 19 amino acids long. Per germline, CDR1 LNHDA and CDR2 SQIVND (reference sequence). The CDR3 region has the DNA TGTGCCAGTAGTGTCAACGGACAGTTGGGGGGTTATAGCAATCAGCCCCAGCATTTT. This encodes CASSVNGQLGGYSNQPQHF.

This clone has a handful of counts. Other DNA variants within this sample encode the same CDR3. The V gene is TRBV18, the J gene TRBJ1-1; possible D gene TRBD1, 5 bases. Between the trimmed V and J ends, which lost 2 bases and 3 bases, there was a span of 10 bases. This CDR3 has 14 amino acids. The V gene's germline CDR1 is KGHSH and CDR2 LQKENI. The CDR3 is CASSPREGDTEAFF. The CDR3 DNA reads TGTGCCAGCTCACCAAGGGAAGGGGACACTGAAGCTTTCTTT.

The chain links TRBV23-1 to TRBJ1-2; 8 bases agree with TRBD1. TRBV23-1 is an ORF, with its function uncertain. The ends lost 0 bases at V and 4 bases at J; junction bases unmatched: 22. This CDR3 is built from 21 residues. Here the CDR3 reads CASSQSQQTEGTGRLCYGYTF. CDR3 bases: TGCGCCAGCAGTCAATCTCAGCAGACCGAGGGGACAGGCCGACTGTGCTATGGCTACACCTTC.

This clone turned up a few times. The chain couples TRBV18 to TRBJ2-1, with 11 bases lining up with TRBD1. CDR1 and CDR2 (germline): KGHSH, LQKENI. The ends lost 1 base at V and 9 bases at J; junction bases unmatched: 2. The CDR3 is 14 residues long. CDR3 amino acids: CASSPLGQGGEQFF. The DNA of the CDR3 is TGTGCCAGCTCACCACTGGGACAGGGGGGTGAGCAGTTCTTC.

The chain links TRBV7-9 to TRBJ1-1, with 9 bases fitting TRBD1. The CDR3 covers 16 residues. The germline V gene encodes CDR1 SEHNR and CDR2 FQNEAQ (reference sequence). The ends lost 5 bases at V and 1 base at J; junction bases unmatched: 8. The CDR3 DNA is TGTGCCAGCAGCCCCGTGGGACAGGGATCGAACACTGAAGCTTTCTTT. As protein: CASSPVGQGSNTEAFF.

The gene calls are TRBV5-4 and TRBJ2-3; 10 bases agree with TRBD2. CDR3 length equals 15 residues. The V gene end was trimmed by 4 bases and the J gene end by 2 bases; junction bases not matched to a gene: 4. Germline V gene sequence: CDR1 SGHNT, CDR2 YYREEE (reference sequence). The DNA of the CDR3 is TGTGCCAGCAGCCTAGCGGGGGCAACCACAGATACGCAGTATTTT. It is translated as CASSLAGATTDTQYF.

A few counts support this clone. The rearrangement links TRBV13 to TRBJ1-1; possible D gene TRBD1, 5 bases. The V end was cut by 0 bases, the J end by 11 bases, with 7 bases between. CDR3 size: 11 residues. Per germline, CDR1 PRHDT and CDR2 FYEKMQ (reference sequence). The CDR3: CASSLGQGAFF. The DNA for the CDR3 is TGTGCCAGCAGCTTAGGCCAGGGTGCTTTCTTT.